This T cell receptor beta chain is from a study (dated by TCRdb to 2016 to 2017). This clonotype was detected many times. Its antigen has not been determined. No base quality information exists; no much larger clone differs at one position. The method behind the library was RT-PCR. Sequencing was performed on an Illumina MiSeq. In-frame beta chains were kept once TCRdb had trimmed the public reads at Q25 with fastp and called clones with MiXCR. Each CDR3 protein gets just one entry, which takes the most common genes and DNA from the rows behind it. The table for this sample lists hundreds of thousands of distinct CDR3 sequences; 14% of them were counted only once. 3% to 4.5% of the sample goes to the ten largest clones. From the cysteine up to the phenylalanine, the CDR3 has a length of 15 residues. Only CDR3 DNA remains: 45 bases, in frame from the first base. V and J are trimmed by 4 bases and 0 bases, and the gene matches miss 5 bases of the junction. Looking up the germline V gene yields CDR1 SGDLS and CDR2 YYNGEE.

The source is a female donor in good health, serving as a healthy control. The sequencing sample was made of memory CD4+ T cells from blood. This chain is built from TRBV9 and TRBJ2-3; 7 of the junction bases match TRBD1. At the DNA level, the sequence is TGTGCCAGCAGCCCACCGGGACAGAGCACAGATACGCAGTATTTT. It codes for CASSPPGQSTDTQYF.